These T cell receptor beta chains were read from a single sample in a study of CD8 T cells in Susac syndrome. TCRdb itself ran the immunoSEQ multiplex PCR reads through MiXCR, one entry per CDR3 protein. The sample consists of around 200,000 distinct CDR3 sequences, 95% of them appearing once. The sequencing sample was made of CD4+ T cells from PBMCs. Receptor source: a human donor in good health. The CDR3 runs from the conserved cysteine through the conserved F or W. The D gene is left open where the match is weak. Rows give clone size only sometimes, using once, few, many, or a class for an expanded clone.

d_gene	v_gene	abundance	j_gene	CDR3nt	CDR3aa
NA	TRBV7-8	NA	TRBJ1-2	TGTGCCAGCAGCGTTACGGGACGGATCTATGGCTACACCTTC	CASSVTGRIYGYTF
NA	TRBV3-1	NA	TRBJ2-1	TGTGCCAGCAGCCAAGGGGGGCAATACAATGAGCAGTTCTTC	CASSQGGQYNEQFF
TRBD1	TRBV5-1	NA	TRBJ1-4	TGCGCCAGCAGCTTGGGAACCGGGACAGGGGTCACTAATGAAAAACTGTTTTTT	CASSLGTGTGVTNEKLFF
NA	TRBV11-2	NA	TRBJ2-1	TGTGCCAGCAGCGTAGACTGGAGCTCCTACAATGAGCAGTTCTTC	CASSVDWSSYNEQFF
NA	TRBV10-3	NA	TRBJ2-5	TGTGCCATCACCGGGGACCTCCAAGAGACCCAGTACTTC	CAITGDLQETQYF
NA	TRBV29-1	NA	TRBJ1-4	TGCAGCGTTGGGGACGGTGGCTTATTGGGAAAACTGTTTTTT	CSVGDGGLLGKLFF
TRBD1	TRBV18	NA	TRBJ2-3	TGTGCCAGCTCAGCAGGACAGGGATCGCAGTATTTT	CASSAGQGSQYF
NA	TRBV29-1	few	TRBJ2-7	TGCAGTTGTGGGTGGGGTGCTCCCGAGCAGTACTTC	CSCGWGAPEQYF
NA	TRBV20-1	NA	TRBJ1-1	TGCAGTGCTAGGGACAGTACTACTTTCTTT	CSARDSTTFF
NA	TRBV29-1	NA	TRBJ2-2	TGCAGCGTTGAAGGACACGCGACGAACACCGGGGAGCTGTTTTTT	CSVEGHATNTGELFF
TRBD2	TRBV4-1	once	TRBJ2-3	TGCGCCAGCAGCCATGTTAGGACTAGTGGGTCAGATACGCAGTATTTT	CASSHVRTSGSDTQYF
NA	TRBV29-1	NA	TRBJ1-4	TGCAGCGCCGGAAGCAGGGATAATGAAAAACTGTTTTTT	CSAGSRDNEKLFF
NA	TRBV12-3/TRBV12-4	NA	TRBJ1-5	TGTGCCAGCAGTTTTGGGGAATTTGGCAATCAGCCCCAGCATTTT	CASSFGEFGNQPQHF
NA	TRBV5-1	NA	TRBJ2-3	TGCGCCAGCAGCTTGGAAGGGACTAGCACAGATACGCAGTATTTT	CASSLEGTSTDTQYF
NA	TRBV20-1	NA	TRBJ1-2	TGCAGTGCTAGAGATAGAGGACAAATCTATGGCTACACCTTC	CSARDRGQIYGYTF
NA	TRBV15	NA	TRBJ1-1	TGTGCCACCAGCAGAGATCCTCGGATCCCTTCGAACACTGAAGCTTTCTTT	CATSRDPRIPSNTEAFF
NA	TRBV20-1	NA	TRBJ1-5	TGCAGTGCTGCCGATGACATCAATCAGCCCCAGCATTTT	CSAADDINQPQHF
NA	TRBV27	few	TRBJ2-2	TGTGCCAGCAGTCCCTACACCGGGGAGCTGTTTTTT	CASSPYTGELFF
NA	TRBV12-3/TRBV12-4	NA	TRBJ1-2	TGTGCCAGCAGACAAGGGGATGGCTACACCTTC	CASRQGDGYTF
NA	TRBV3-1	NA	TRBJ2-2	TGTGCCAGCAGCCAAGGACGTGGGCCCGGGGAGCTGTTTTTT	CASSQGRGPGELFF
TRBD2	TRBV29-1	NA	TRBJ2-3	TGCAGCGTACCAGCGGGGGGAGCAGATACGCAGTATTTT	CSVPAGGADTQYF
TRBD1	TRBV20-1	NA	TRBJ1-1	TGCAGTGCTAGAGCCGGGACAGCTTACGCTGAAGCTTTCTTT	CSARAGTAYAEAFF
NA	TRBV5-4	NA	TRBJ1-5	TGTGCCAGCAGCTTGGAGGGGGAACAGCCCCAGCATTTT	CASSLEGEQPQHF
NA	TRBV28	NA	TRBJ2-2	TGTGCCAGCAGTTTAGCCACCGGGGAGCTGTTTTTT	CASSLATGELFF
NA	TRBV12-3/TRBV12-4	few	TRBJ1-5	TGTGCCAGCAGTTCACAGGGACGGCCCCAGCATTTT	CASSSQGRPQHF
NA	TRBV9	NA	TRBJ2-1	TGTGCCAGCAGCGGCGGGGAAGAAAGGGCTTGGGGGCAGTTCTTC	CASSGGEERAWGQFF
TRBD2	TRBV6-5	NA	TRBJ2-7	TGTGCCAGCAGACGAGGGACTAGCTACGAGCAGTACTTC	CASRRGTSYEQYF
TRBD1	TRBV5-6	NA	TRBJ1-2	TGTGCCAGCAGCGGTACAGGGGGGGACTATGGCTACACCTTC	CASSGTGGDYGYTF
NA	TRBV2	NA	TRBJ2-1	TGTGCCAGCACCTCAATGCTGGAGGTCTATGAGCAGTTCTTC	CASTSMLEVYEQFF
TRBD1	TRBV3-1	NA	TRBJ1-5	TGTGCCAGCAGCCAAGATGTTGGACAGGGTAGCCAGCCCCAGCATTTT	CASSQDVGQGSQPQHF
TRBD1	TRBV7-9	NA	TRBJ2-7	TGTGCCAGCAGCTTAGGTTCAGGGGGTTCCTACGAGCAGTACTTC	CASSLGSGGSYEQYF
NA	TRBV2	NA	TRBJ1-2	TGTGCCAGCAGTGAGAAGGTCGGCTACACCTTC	CASSEKVGYTF
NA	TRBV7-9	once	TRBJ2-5	TGTGCCAGCAGCCCGGGACTCTCCCAAGAGACCCAGTACTTC	CASSPGLSQETQYF
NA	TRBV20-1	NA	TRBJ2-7	TGCAGTGCCCCCCGGGGGCAGGGGTCCTACGAGCAGTACTTC	CSAPRGQGSYEQYF
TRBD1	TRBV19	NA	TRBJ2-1	TGTGCCAGTAGGGACAGGGGTTCCTCGGCGGGGATTAATGAGCAGTTCTTC	CASRDRGSSAGINEQFF
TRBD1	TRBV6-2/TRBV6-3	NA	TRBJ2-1	TGTGCCAGCAGTTACGGACAGGCCCCGTACAATGAGCAGTTCTTC	CASSYGQAPYNEQFF